The next 30 T cell receptor beta chains were all read from a single sample in a study of OX40 agonist ivuxolimab in advanced cancers. Repertoires were generated with immunoSEQ multiplex PCR, while TCRdb's copy carries only in-frame clones and drops some. The sample records 50,000 to 75,000 clones, over 80% being singletons. The material sequenced was CD4+ or CD8+ T cells sorted from blood, taken in a trial of the OX40 agonist ivuxolimab. Every receptor here comes from an adult with an advanced solid tumor such as melanoma, head and neck, liver or kidney cancer.

The CDR3 region is CASGTNGDSQAFF. The CDR3 bases are TGTGCCAGCGGCACTAACGGGGACAGCCAAGCTTTCTTT. The V gene is TRBV6-6, the J gene TRBJ1-1; TRBD1 matches at 7 bases. The CDR3 extends over 13 amino acids. Trimming cost V 8 bases and J 9 bases; bases outside gene matches: 12. Germline values: CDR1 MNHNY, CDR2 SVGAGI (reference sequence).

J is TRBJ2-4 and V is TRBV5-4; 7 bases map to TRBD1. Per the germline V gene, CDR1 is SGHNT and CDR2 is YYREEE (reference sequence). V was pared by 4 bases and J by 9 bases, with 10 bases of the junction left unmatched. The CDR3 has 14 amino acids. The CDR3 bases are TGTGCCAGCAGCCTACAGGGGAGCAGCCCCATTCAGTACTTC. Its translation is CASSLQGSSPIQYF.

V usage is TRBV5-6 and J usage is TRBJ1-2, with no clear D. CDR1 SGHDT and CDR2 YYEEEE come from the germline V gene. V lost 3 bases to trimming and J lost 4 bases, with 10 bases between them. The CDR3 is 13 amino acids. The chain's CDR3 is CASSWRSSYGYTF. DNA of the CDR3: TGTGCCAGCAGCTGGCGGTCCTCCTATGGCTACACCTTC.

This clone was seen only once. This sequence joins TRBV5-1 and TRBJ2-1; D possibly corresponds to TRBD2 (6 bases). V lost 3 bases to trimming and J lost 10 bases, with 23 bases between them. CDR3 length: 16 amino acids. Looked up from germline, CDR1 is SGHRS and CDR2 is YFSETQ. The CDR3 region has the DNA TGCGCCAGCAGCTCAGGAAGCGCGGGACTCACAGGAGAGCAGTTCTTC. The encoded protein is CASSSGSAGLTGEQFF.

This chain's CDR3 is CASSLGQAGEQYF. The CDR3 DNA is TGTGCCAGCAGCCTGGGACAGGCGGGCGAGCAGTACTTC. The gene calls are TRBV5-4 and TRBJ2-7; 8 nucleotides agree with TRBD1. Losses at the gene ends were 4 bases for V and 6 bases for J; bases not matched to a gene: 6. Per germline, CDR1 SGHNT and CDR2 YYREEE (reference sequence). This CDR3 is built from 13 residues.

V and J are TRBV6-5 and TRBJ2-6; no firm D call. This CDR3 is 15 amino acids long. The germline CDR1 and CDR2 sequences are MNHEY and SVGAGI. The V gene lost 1 base and the J gene lost 6 bases, with 10 bases spanning the gap. The CDR3 loop is CASSYWAGLANVLTF. CDR3 DNA: TGTGCCAGCAGTTACTGGGCCGGGTTGGCCAACGTCCTGACTTTC.

This clone was counted a single time. The chain carries TRBV7-9 and TRBJ2-5; D not resolved. Deletions cut 2 bases from V and 3 bases from J, with 13 bases between. CDR3 length equals 15 residues. The germline CDR1 and CDR2 sequences are SEHNR and FQNEAQ (reference sequence). CDR3 coding DNA: TGTGCCAGCAGCTTATACGGCAGGCTAGAAGAGACCCAGTACTTC. Translation: CASSLYGRLEETQYF.

The chain uses TRBV19 and TRBJ1-1; unclear D gene. CDR3 length equals 14 residues. Deletions cut 3 bases from V and 0 bases from J, with 8 bases between. Germline V gene data show CDR1 as LNHDA and CDR2 as SQIVND (reference sequence). In nucleotides, the CDR3 is TGTGCCAGTAGTATCCCCCCTCTGAACACTGAAGCTTTCTTT. Protein product: CASSIPPLNTEAFF.

This clone is medium-sized. The chain combines TRBV11-2 with TRBJ1-4; no firm D call. V was cut by 0 bases and J by 13 bases, with 12 bases left in between. This CDR3 has 13 amino acids. Germline CDR1 and CDR2: SGHAT and FQNNGV. The CDR3 bases are TGTGCCAGCAGCTTAGATCAGGCCGGGCCACTGTTTTTT. This translates into CASSLDQAGPLFF. The variable domain in full, completed from reference TRBV11-2 and TRBJ1-4, reads EAGVAQSPRYKIIEKRQSVAFWCNPISGHATLYWYQQILGQGPKLLIQFQNNGVVDDSQLPKDRFSAERLKGVDSTLKIQPAKLEDSAVYLCASSLDQAGPLFFGSGTQLSVL.

This chain connects TRBV28 to TRBJ2-3; D is ambiguous. Trimming shortened V by 6 bases and J by 7 bases, and 11 bases separated the two germline ends. This CDR3 comprises 12 residues. Germline V gene sequence: CDR1 MDHEN, CDR2 SYDVKM. CDR3 sequence reads: CASRSRANTQYF. The CDR3 DNA is TGTGCCAGCAGAAGCCGGGCGAATACGCAGTATTTT. Together with reference TRBV28 and TRBJ2-3, the CDR3 gives the full variable domain: DVKVTQSSRYLVKRTGEKVFLECVQDMDHENMFWYRQDPGLGLRLIYFSYDVKMKEKGDIPEGYSVSREKKERFSLILESASTNQTSMYLCASRSRANTQYFGPGTRLTVL.

The rearrangement uses TRBV6-5 and TRBJ2-7; 11 bases line up with TRBD2. V lost 6 bases and J lost 3; bases outside the gene matches: 4. Looked up from germline, CDR1 is MNHEY and CDR2 is SVGAGI. The length of the CDR3 is 14 residues. The CDR3 sequence is CASRKGLADYEQYF. CDR3 nucleotides: TGTGCCAGCAGGAAGGGACTAGCGGACTACGAGCAGTACTTC.

The chain combines TRBV2 with TRBJ1-1; TRBD1 might be the D (5 bases). V was pared by 4 bases and J by 12 bases, with 12 bases between. The germline V gene encodes CDR1 SNHLY and CDR2 FYNNEI. The CDR3 has 11 amino acids. CDR3 in DNA: TGTGCCAGCAGTGTGCGGGGGACCCCTTTCTTT. The encoded protein is CASSVRGTPFF.

V usage is TRBV27 and J usage is TRBJ2-7, with a possible D match to TRBD2 (6 bases). The germline V gene encodes CDR1 MNHEY and CDR2 SMNVEV (reference sequence). The germline V and J ends were trimmed by 6 bases and 4 bases, with 16 bases remaining between them. The CDR3 spans 14 residues. CDR3 in DNA: TGTGCCAGCAGCATTTGGGCGGGATCTTACGAGCAGTACTTC. Protein product: CASSIWAGSYEQYF.

This clone was observed a single time. This chain links TRBV15 with TRBJ1-5; D is undetermined. The CDR3 covers 15 residues. CDR1 LNHNV and CDR2 YYDKDF come from the germline V gene (reference sequence). Trimming shortened V by 1 base and J by 6 bases, and 13 bases separated the two germline ends. Here the CDR3 DNA reads TGTGCCACCAGCAGAGGAGGACGGGGTCTTCAGCCCCAGCATTTT. This sequence encodes CATSRGGRGLQPQHF.

The V call is TRBV7-8, the J call TRBJ2-1, with TRBD2 matching 10 bases. The CDR3 extends over 15 amino acids. Germline V gives CDR1 SGHVS, CDR2 FQNEAQ. The V and J ends lost 0 bases and 8 bases, in that order; junction bases with no gene match: 4. CDR3 nucleotides: TGTGCCAGCAGCTTAGCACTAGCGGGATCCCATGAGCAGTTCTTC. Amino acid sequence: CASSLALAGSHEQFF.

The V and J genes are TRBV7-2 and TRBJ1-5; tentative D call: TRBD1 (6 bases). The CDR3 has 17 residues. Germline V gene sequence: CDR1 SGHTA, CDR2 FQGNSA. V was clipped by 2 bases and J by 2 bases, with 16 bases between them. CDR3 nucleotides: TGTGCCAGCAGCTTATGGGCCGGGGGCGAGGGCAATCAGCCCCAGCATTTT. Its translation is CASSLWAGGEGNQPQHF.

The rearrangement uses TRBV30 and TRBJ1-2, with 7 bases fitting TRBD1. Trimming removed 0 bases from V and 7 bases from J; junction bases left unmatched: 8. This CDR3 comprises 14 residues. CDR1 and CDR2 (germline): GTSNPN, SVGIG (reference sequence). The CDR3 DNA follows: TGTGCCTGGAGTGTGACAGTCCAGGGGGGTGGCTACACCTTC. It is translated as CAWSVTVQGGGYTF. The entire variable domain, with the rest obtained from reference TRBV30 and TRBJ1-2, is as follows: SQTIHQWPATLVQPVGSPLSLECTVEGTSNPNLYWYRQAAGRGLQLLFYSVGIGQISSEVPQNLSASRPQDRQFILSSKKLLLSDSGFYLCAWSVTVQGGGYTFGSGTRLTVV.

On this clone: Other DNA sequences in this sample translate to the same CDR3. The gene calls are TRBV28 and TRBJ1-2, with unresolved D. CDR1 MDHEN and CDR2 SYDVKM come from the germline V gene. The CDR3 runs to 14 residues. V was shortened by 10 bases and J by 0 bases, with 15 bases between the two germline ends. CDR3 residues: CAIMVTMPNYGYTF. As DNA, the CDR3 is TGTGCCATCATGGTCACAATGCCTAACTATGGCTACACCTTC.

The V call is TRBV6-1, the J call TRBJ1-3; D not resolved. The CDR3 loop spans 16 amino acids. Trimming took off 1 base at V and 1 base at J, with 11 bases between the two ends. CDR1 is MNHNS, CDR2 SASEGT, per germline. For the CDR3, the DNA is TGTGCCAGCAGTGAAGGAGTATGGGGTTCTGGAAACACCATATATTTT. It yields the protein CASSEGVWGSGNTIYF.

V gene TRBV5-8 combines with J gene TRBJ2-5; D not certain. Trimming took off 4 bases at V and 0 bases at J, with 16 bases between the two ends. The CDR3 sequence is 16 residues long. Germline V gene data show CDR1 as SGHTS and CDR2 as YDEGEE. In DNA, the CDR3 is TGTGCCAGCAGCCCAACCTACTGGGCGTACCAAGAGACCCAGTACTTC. It codes for CASSPTYWAYQETQYF.

J is TRBJ1-1 and V is TRBV5-4, with 7 nucleotides matching TRBD1. Losses at the gene ends were 4 bases for V and 1 base for J; bases not matched to a gene: 4. CDR1 SGHNT and CDR2 YYREEE come from the germline V gene (reference sequence). The CDR3 has 14 amino acids. CDR3 in amino acids: CASSTGTANTEAFF. CDR3 bases: TGTGCCAGCAGCACTGGGACAGCGAACACTGAAGCTTTCTTT.

V usage is TRBV4-1 and J usage is TRBJ1-2; D unresolved. Trimming removed 0 bases from V and 8 bases from J, with 7 bases in between. CDR1 and CDR2 from the germline V gene are MGHRA and YSYEKL. The CDR3 is made up of 12 amino acids. The CDR3 here is CASSQDGVGYTF. CDR3 nucleotide sequence: TGCGCCAGCAGCCAAGACGGGGTAGGCTACACCTTC.

A few counts support this clone. The genes are TRBV10-3 and TRBJ1-2, with 7 bases matching TRBD1. Per the germline V gene, CDR1 is ENHRY and CDR2 is SYGVKD. V lost 6 bases, J lost 5 bases, and 6 bases stayed unmatched. The CDR3 has 13 amino acids. CDR3 DNA: TGTGCCATCAGCTCGGGACAGATGTATGGCTACACCTTC. Translated: CAISSGQMYGYTF.

The chain has TRBV6-4 and TRBJ2-3, with a tentative D call TRBD1 (5 bases). Germline CDR1 MRHNA, CDR2 SNTAGT. V gave up 3 bases and J gave up 6 bases, with 19 bases separating them. This CDR3 is 16 amino acids long. CDR3 region: CASSDNWASRVDTQYF. CDR3 bases: TGTGCCAGCAGTGATAATTGGGCTTCCAGGGTGGATACGCAGTATTTT.

This clone was counted between two and nine times. The J gene is TRBJ1-4, the V gene TRBV6-6; no definite D call. Trimming took off 4 bases at V and 6 bases at J, with 15 bases between the two ends. CDR1 MNHNY and CDR2 SVGAGI come from the germline V gene (reference sequence). CDR3 length: 15 residues. CDR3 region: CASSFWGERDEKLFF. The CDR3 DNA reads as TGTGCCAGCAGTTTCTGGGGAGAGAGGGATGAAAAACTGTTTTTT.

This chain uses TRBV2 with TRBJ1-1, with TRBD1 as a possible D gene (6 bases). Deletions cut 6 bases from V and 1 base from J, with 9 bases between. The germline V gene encodes CDR1 SNHLY and CDR2 FYNNEI. There are 13 residues in the CDR3. CDR3 DNA sequence: TGTGCCAGCAGGGCACAGGGGAACACTGAAGCTTTCTTT. This encodes CASRAQGNTEAFF.

The chain links TRBV10-3 to TRBJ1-4; D might be TRBD1 (5 bases). CDR3 length equals 13 residues. Germline lookup yields CDR1 ENHRY and CDR2 SYGVKD. Trimming cost V 6 bases and J 7 bases, with 12 bases left between them. CDR3 DNA: TGTGCCATCAGGGGGGAGGCCGGTGAAAAACTGTTTTTT. This encodes CAIRGEAGEKLFF.

The chain combines TRBV7-2 with TRBJ2-3; D uncertain. Germline CDR1 reads SGHTA; CDR2 reads FQGNSA. V lost 0 bases, J lost 2 bases, and 9 bases lay in between. The CDR3 runs to 15 residues. The CDR3 reads CASSLARSTTDTQYF. The CDR3 nucleotides are TGTGCCAGCAGCTTAGCGCGGTCGACCACAGATACGCAGTATTTT.

This chain joins TRBV5-6 and TRBJ2-1, with no clear D. The V end was cut by 1 base, the J end by 7 bases, with 15 bases between. Germline V gene data show CDR1 as SGHDT and CDR2 as YYEEEE. The CDR3 extends over 15 amino acids. For the CDR3, the DNA is TGTGCCAGCAGCTTGCAGACGACTTCATGGAATGAGCAGTTCTTC. This sequence encodes CASSLQTTSWNEQFF.

In this sample, this clone turned up once. The genes are TRBV5-1 and TRBJ2-5; 12 positions match TRBD2. CDR1 is SGHRS and CDR2 is YFSETQ in the germline V gene. CDR3 size: 15 residues. The trim removed 0 bases at V and 3 bases at J, leaving 0 bases unmatched. The CDR3 coding sequence is TGCGCCAGCAGCTTGGGACTAGCGGGGGAAGAGACCCAGTACTTC. Its protein is CASSLGLAGEETQYF.